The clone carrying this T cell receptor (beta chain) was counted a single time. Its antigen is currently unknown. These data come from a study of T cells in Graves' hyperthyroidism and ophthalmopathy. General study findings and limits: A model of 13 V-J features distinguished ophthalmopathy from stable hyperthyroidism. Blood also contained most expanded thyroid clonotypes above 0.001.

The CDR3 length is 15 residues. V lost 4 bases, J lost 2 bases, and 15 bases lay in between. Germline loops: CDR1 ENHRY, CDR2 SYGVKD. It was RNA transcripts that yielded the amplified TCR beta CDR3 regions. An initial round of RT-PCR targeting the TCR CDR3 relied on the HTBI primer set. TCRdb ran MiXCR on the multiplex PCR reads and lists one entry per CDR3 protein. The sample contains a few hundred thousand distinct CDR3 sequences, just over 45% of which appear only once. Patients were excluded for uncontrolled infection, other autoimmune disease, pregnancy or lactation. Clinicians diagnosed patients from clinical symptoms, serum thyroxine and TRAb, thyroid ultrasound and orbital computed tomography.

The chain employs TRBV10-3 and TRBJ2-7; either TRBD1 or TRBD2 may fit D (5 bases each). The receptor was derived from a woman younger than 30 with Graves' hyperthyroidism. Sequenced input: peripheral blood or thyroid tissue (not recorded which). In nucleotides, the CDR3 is TGTGCCATCAGTGGTTTAGGGGACGGTACCTACGAGCAGTACTTC. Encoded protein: CAISGLGDGTYEQYF.